Presented here are 17 T cell receptor beta chains from one specimen sequenced in a study of spatial heterogeneity in lung cancer. Time point reported: sample taken at primary tumor resection. Whole RNA was taken from tumor, nontumor lung or frozen PBMC; it was then sequenced unsorted. TCRdb re-called the 5' RACE reads through MiXCR, storing one row per CDR3 protein. The sample consists of about 45,000 distinct CDR3 sequences, roughly an eighth of them appearing once. The sample was PBMCs, taken at surgery. These receptors originate from a male donor with early-stage non-small cell lung cancer.

This clonotype was counted many times. J is TRBJ2-1 and V is TRBV20-1; no clear D. V gave up 4 bases and J gave up 6 bases, with 10 bases separating them. The CDR3 extends over 12 amino acids. Germline V lookup: CDR1 DFQATT, CDR2 SNEGSKA (reference sequence). The CDR3 DNA follows: TGCAGTGCTACAGACGGAACCAATGAGCAGTTCTTC. It is translated as CSATDGTNEQFF.

The chain carries TRBV18 and TRBJ2-7; D gene ambiguous. V was clipped by 0 bases and J by 3 bases, with 9 bases between them. Per the germline V gene, CDR1 is KGHSH and CDR2 is LQKENI. The CDR3 sequence is 14 residues long. CDR3 sequence (DNA): TGTGCCAGCTCACCACCGGCAGGCTTCTACGAGCAGTACTTC. It is translated as CASSPPAGFYEQYF.

This clonotype was picked up many times. The chain carries TRBV15 and TRBJ2-1; 11 nucleotides line up with TRBD2. Germline CDR1 is LNHNV and CDR2 is YYDKDF (reference sequence). This CDR3 spans 14 amino acids. V trimming: 0 bases; J trimming: 16 bases; junction bases outside the gene matches: 8. The CDR3: CATSRELAGASVFF. The CDR3 DNA reads TGTGCCACCAGCAGAGAACTAGCGGGGGCCTCAGTATTCTTC.

The V gene is TRBV7-8, the J gene TRBJ1-5, with a weak D call TRBD1 (6 bases). Germline V gene sequence: CDR1 SGHVS, CDR2 FQNEAQ. With 7 bases removed from V and 2 bases from J, the gap between germline ends came to 12 bases. CDR3 length equals 14 residues. The CDR3 here is CASTSRGGNQPQHF. For the CDR3, the DNA is TGTGCCAGCACCTCGAGGGGGGGCAATCAGCCCCAGCATTTT.

The rearrangement joins TRBV29-1 to TRBJ1-1; D is unresolved. CDR3 length: 12 residues. Deletions cut 5 bases from V and 3 bases from J, with 10 bases between. CDR1 and CDR2 from the germline V gene are SQVTM and ANQGSEA. CDR3 bases: TGCAGCGTTACCGGAGCTGACACTGAAGCTTTCTTT. Protein: CSVTGADTEAFF.

The chain couples TRBV20-1 to TRBJ2-3; 7 nucleotides line up with TRBD2. V shed 3 bases and J 4 bases; nucleotides not matched to a gene: 4. This CDR3 is 13 amino acids long. Germline V gives CDR1 DFQATT, CDR2 SNEGSKA (reference sequence). CDR3 nucleotides: TGCAGTGCTAGGGGGACTAAACCAGATACGCAGTATTTT. Encoded protein: CSARGTKPDTQYF.

This chain connects TRBV4-1 to TRBJ2-7, with TRBD1 matching over 9 bases. This CDR3 region has 16 residues. V was clipped by 4 bases and J by 5 bases; unmatched bases: 12. Germline V lookup: CDR1 MGHRA, CDR2 YSYEKL. The CDR3 DNA reads as TGCGCCAGCAGCCCCCCCCCGGGACAGGGTTATAACGAGCAGTACTTC. It is translated as CASSPPPGQGYNEQYF.

Only a few counts were recorded for this clonotype. The DNA for the CDR3 is TGTGCCAGCAGTGAAGGGGGGACCCCTCAAGAGACCCAGTACTTC. Protein: CASSEGGTPQETQYF. This rearrangement joins TRBV25-1 to TRBJ2-5, with a tentative D call TRBD2 (6 bases). Per germline, CDR1 MGHDK and CDR2 SYGVNS. The germline V and J ends were trimmed by 2 bases and 2 bases, with 12 bases remaining between them. The CDR3 runs 15 residues.

This clonotype was detected only a few times. The genes are TRBV2 and TRBJ2-1; the match to TRBD2 covers 12 bases. V shed 3 bases, J shed 4 bases, and the junction held 1 base outside the gene matches. Germline values: CDR1 SNHLY, CDR2 FYNNEI. The CDR3 loop spans 15 amino acids. The CDR3, as DNA: TGTGCCAGCAGTGAGACTAGCGGGGGTTACAATGAGCAGTTCTTC. As protein: CASSETSGGYNEQFF.

At least ten counts were recorded for this clonotype. This chain connects TRBV5-1 to TRBJ2-3; weak D call: TRBD2 (6 bases). The CDR3 runs 16 residues. Germline V gene data show CDR1 as SGHRS and CDR2 as YFSETQ. Trimming took 3 bases from V and 6 from J, leaving 20 bases between them. In DNA form, the CDR3 reads TGCGCCAGCAGCTCTAACCGGGACTCAGGATCGGATACGCAGTATTTT. Encoded protein: CASSSNRDSGSDTQYF.

The chain recombines TRBV7-3 with TRBJ2-5; 7 bases agree with TRBD1. Germline CDR1 SGHTA, CDR2 FQGTGA. The CDR3 runs 15 residues. V lost 5 bases and J lost 1; bases outside the gene matches: 7. The CDR3 nucleotides read TGTGCCAGCAGCGCCACGGGACAGCCCCAAGAGACCCAGTACTTC. As protein: CASSATGQPQETQYF. Combining the CDR3 with reference TRBV7-3 and TRBJ2-5 gives the whole variable domain GAGVSQTPSNKVTEKGKYVELRCDPISGHTALYWYRQSLGQGPEFLIYFQGTGAADDSGLPNDRFFAVRPEGSVSTLKIQRTERGDSAVYLCASSATGQPQETQYFGPGTRLLVL.

V and J are TRBV7-2 and TRBJ2-3; TRBD2 matches at 7 bases. V lost 5 bases, J lost 0 bases, and 11 bases stayed unmatched. The CDR3 covers 17 residues. Germline V gene data show CDR1 as SGHTA and CDR2 as FQGNSA. The CDR3 nucleotides read TGTGCCAGCAGCCCGCAGCGGGACCGCCCGAGCACAGATACGCAGTATTTT. Its translation: CASSPQRDRPSTDTQYF.

This clonotype has just a few counts. This chain links TRBV7-9 with TRBJ1-5; 8 bases agree with TRBD1. Losses at the gene ends were 5 bases for V and 0 bases for J; bases not matched to a gene: 6. Germline CDR1 is SEHNR and CDR2 is FQNEAQ (reference sequence). The CDR3 sequence is 16 residues long. CDR3 sequence: CASSPQGDYSNQPQHF. As DNA, the CDR3 is TGTGCCAGCAGCCCACAGGGGGATTATAGCAATCAGCCCCAGCATTTT.

Ten or more counts support this clonotype. The chain links TRBV3-1 to TRBJ2-7, with TRBD2 identical over 11 bases. The CDR3 loop spans 15 amino acids. Trimming cost V 4 bases and J 2 bases; bases outside gene matches: 4. The germline gives CDR1 LGHDT, CDR2 YNNKEL (reference sequence). The CDR3 DNA sequence: TGTGCCAGCAGCCGAGAGGGACTAGCGGCCTACGAGCAGTACTTC. It translates to CASSREGLAAYEQYF.

The rearrangement uses TRBV28 and TRBJ2-2, with 9 bases matching TRBD1. This CDR3 is built from 14 residues. Germline assignment: CDR1 MDHEN and CDR2 SYDVKM. The V and J ends lost 11 bases and 5 bases, in that order; junction bases with no gene match: 9. CDR3 coding DNA: TGTGCCGGCAACAGGGGGCTGGGGACCGGGGAGCTGTTTTTT. This gives the protein CAGNRGLGTGELFF. Combining the CDR3 with reference TRBV28 and TRBJ2-2 gives the whole variable domain DVKVTQSSRYLVKRTGEKVFLECVQDMDHENMFWYRQDPGLGLRLIYFSYDVKMKEKGDIPEGYSVSREKKERFSLILESASTNQTSMYLCAGNRGLGTGELFFGEGSRLTVL.

This clonotype was observed a handful of times. The chain carries TRBV3-1 and TRBJ2-5; D uncertain. This CDR3 has 13 amino acids. V was clipped by 1 base and J by 5 bases, with 8 bases between them. Germline V gene data show CDR1 as LGHDT and CDR2 as YNNKEL (reference sequence). CDR3: CASSQAPPETQYF. The CDR3 DNA is TGTGCCAGCAGCCAAGCGCCTCCCGAGACCCAGTACTTC.

The chain uses TRBV3-1 and TRBJ2-2, with D possibly being TRBD2 (6 bases). This CDR3 spans 14 amino acids. Trimming removed 5 bases from V and 4 bases from J, with 11 bases in between. Germline-derived CDR1 and CDR2 are LGHDT and YNNKEL (reference sequence). As DNA, the CDR3 is TGTGCCAGCAGCTGGGCGGGATCCACCGGGGAGCTGTTTTTT. It codes for CASSWAGSTGELFF.